A single sample is the source of the 13 T cell receptor beta chains below, sequenced in a study of blood T cell dynamics during melanoma immunotherapy. Indicated time point: week 3, after first cycle of checkpoint inhibitor. Sequencing was performed with immunoSEQ multiplex PCR; in TCRdb, only in-frame clones are kept and a portion is missing. The sample records around 13,000 clones, about 90% being singletons. The material sequenced was effector memory CD8+ T cells from blood, taken from a patient treated with checkpoint blockade. These receptors were obtained from a human donor with melanoma.

The V call is TRBV27, the J call TRBJ2-7; 12 nucleotides align to TRBD2. Per germline, CDR1 MNHEY and CDR2 SMNVEV (reference sequence). The CDR3 contains 16 residues. The trim removed 3 bases at V and 1 base at J, leaving 4 bases unmatched. CDR3: CASSFVTSGSSYEQYF. CDR3 DNA sequence: TGTGCCAGCAGTTTTGTGACTAGCGGGAGTTCCTACGAGCAGTACTTC.

The chain has TRBV7-9 and TRBJ2-3; no clear D. Trimming pared 5 bases from V and 2 bases from J, leaving 8 bases between. Germline CDR1 SEHNR, CDR2 FQNEAQ (reference sequence). There are 13 residues in the CDR3. The CDR3 here is CASSPVLTDTQYF. CDR3 DNA sequence: TGTGCCAGCAGCCCCGTCCTCACAGATACGCAGTATTTT.

V usage is TRBV27 and J usage is TRBJ2-7; D gene uncertain. The germline V gene has CDR1 MNHEY and CDR2 SMNVEV (reference sequence). V was cut by 2 bases and J by 7 bases, with 9 bases left in between. CDR3 length: 12 residues. The CDR3 coding sequence is TGTGCCAGCAGTTTAACCCATCGGGAGCAGTACTTC. Residues: CASSLTHREQYF.

The genes are TRBV7-9 and TRBJ2-1, with 10 bases identical to TRBD2. Germline lookup yields CDR1 SEHNR and CDR2 FQNEAQ (reference sequence). The CDR3 loop spans 18 amino acids. The V and J ends lost 5 bases and 8 bases, in that order; junction bases with no gene match: 18. CDR3 bases: TGTGCCAGCAGCGCCCTCCAGCTAGCGGGAGCCTTAGACGATGAGCAGTTCTTC. Translation: CASSALQLAGALDDEQFF.

The chain is built from TRBV19 and TRBJ1-5; 8 nucleotides line up with TRBD1. CDR1 and CDR2 from the germline V gene are LNHDA and SQIVND (reference sequence). After removal of 3 bases from V and 0 bases from J, the junction contained 13 bases not matched to a gene. The CDR3 runs to 19 residues. The CDR3 DNA is TGTGCCAGTAGTATTACGTGGGACAGGCCCATCTATAGCAATCAGCCCCAGCATTTT. Translation gives CASSITWDRPIYSNQPQHF. Full variable domain (outside the CDR3, taken from reference TRBV19 and TRBJ1-5): DGGITQSPKYLFRKEGQNVTLSCEQNLNHDAMYWYRQDPGQGLRLIYYSQIVNDFQKGDIAEGYSVSREKKESFPLTVTSAQKNPTAFYLCASSITWDRPIYSNQPQHFGDGTRLSIL.

This clone appeared a few times. The chain employs TRBV4-1 and TRBJ1-1, with a weak D call TRBD1 (5 bases). The CDR3 totals 14 residues. Trimming removed 0 bases from V and 6 bases from J, with 11 bases in between. Germline-derived CDR1 and CDR2 are MGHRA and YSYEKL. DNA of the CDR3: TGCGCCAGCAGCCAAGATCAACGGGGGTCTGAAGCTTTCTTT. Amino acids: CASSQDQRGSEAFF.

The chain carries TRBV27 and TRBJ1-2; D gene unclear. The CDR3 is 15 residues long. Germline CDR1 is MNHEY and CDR2 is SMNVEV (reference sequence). Trimming left V 5 bases short and J 4 bases short, with 17 bases between. The CDR3 is CASSITAFGPYGYTF. DNA of the CDR3: TGTGCCAGCAGTATAACAGCCTTTGGCCCCTATGGCTACACCTTC.

The chain joins TRBV19 to TRBJ2-7, with TRBD1 identical over 7 bases. This CDR3 comprises 14 residues. Trimming took 8 bases from V and 2 from J; bases not matched to a gene: 9. Germline assignment: CDR1 LNHDA and CDR2 SQIVND (reference sequence). The CDR3 sequence: CASQPWDSPYEQYF. The CDR3 coding sequence is TGTGCCAGTCAACCTTGGGACAGCCCCTACGAGCAGTACTTC.

This clone was found once. V usage is TRBV5-6 and J usage is TRBJ1-2; 9 positions match TRBD1. The CDR3 length is 16 residues. Germline V gene lookup returns CDR1 SGHDT and CDR2 YYEEEE. V gave up 3 bases and J gave up 4 bases; unmatched junction bases: 10. Here the CDR3 reads CASSSVETGGSYGYTF. The CDR3 coding sequence is TGTGCCAGCAGCTCCGTGGAGACAGGGGGGAGCTATGGCTACACCTTC.

The V gene is TRBV9, the J gene TRBJ2-7, with 13 bases lining up with TRBD2. The germline V gene has CDR1 SGDLS and CDR2 YYNGEE. J was trimmed by 4 bases and V by 3 bases; bases with no gene match: 7. The CDR3 is 16 amino acids. The CDR3 region has the DNA TGTGCCAGCAGCGGAGGGACTAGCGGGAATAGATACGAGCAGTACTTC. It is translated as CASSGGTSGNRYEQYF.

V gene TRBV2 combines with J gene TRBJ1-2, with D maybe TRBD1 (6 bases). The ends were cut back, 3 bases at V and 8 bases at J, with 16 bases in the middle. This CDR3 is 14 amino acids long. Germline lookup yields CDR1 SNHLY and CDR2 FYNNEI. The CDR3 here is CASSEGWGASGYTF. CDR3 nucleotides: TGTGCCAGCAGTGAGGGGTGGGGGGCCTCGGGCTACACCTTC.

In DNA form, the CDR3 reads TGTGCCAGCAGCGTAGGGGCTAGCCTAAGCACAGATACGCAGTATTTT. Protein sequence: CASSVGASLSTDTQYF. The J gene is TRBJ2-3, the V gene TRBV9; weak D call: TRBD2 (5 bases). Trimming pared 0 bases from V and 0 bases from J, leaving 11 bases between. The CDR3 is made up of 16 amino acids. Germline CDR1 is SGDLS and CDR2 is YYNGEE.

The chain is built from TRBV30 and TRBJ1-2; 8 bases map to TRBD1. CDR3 length: 15 residues. Per the germline V gene, CDR1 is GTSNPN and CDR2 is SVGIG (reference sequence). V lost 3 bases to trimming and J lost 3 bases; unmatched junction nucleotides: 9. Here the CDR3 reads CAWSHGQGEDYGYTF. The CDR3 DNA reads as TGTGCCTGGAGCCACGGACAGGGAGAGGACTATGGCTACACCTTC.